This is a list of T cell receptor beta chains from one sample in a study of siplizumab effects on memory and regulatory T cells. This table comes from immunoSEQ multiplex PCR, and its TCRdb copy is limited to in-frame clones, with some not included. Of approximately 94,000 clones listed, approximately 93% were seen once; the top ten hold over 5.5%. The specimen was CD8+ T cells sorted from blood. The source is a human donor in good health. Both conserved end residues are part of each CDR3. The order of the fields is V gene, CDR3 protein.

>TRBV7-3
CASRLNLEGADTQYF
>TRBV19
CASSISGNTEAFF
>TRBV5-4
CASSLVGDPHNEQFF
>TRBV27
CASSALGGSLDTQYF
>TRBV9
CASSVEAVGGLNEKLFF
>TRBV4-1
CASSPKTGGLGYTF
>TRBV4-1
CASSQVQQQDTQYF
>TRBV5-1
CASSLGTASNQPQHF
>TRBV27
CASSPTGGLYEQYF
>TRBV4-2
CASSQEGREGEKLFF
>TRBV5-6
CASSLAGSGGNTEAFF
>TRBV11-2
CASSRGLAISEEQFF
>TRBV5-1
CASSPGTGSYNEQFF
>TRBV6-5
CASSYETDLNTGELFF
>TRBV5-6
CASSLFGTGHNSPLHF
>TRBV5-1
CASSLVVVRQAPSYNEQFF
>TRBV9
CASSVGDYTDTQYF
>TRBV5-1
CASSPGGQPYEQYF
>TRBV27
CASVGLAYNEQFF
>TRBV5-1
CASSLVGSGGRQETQYF
>TRBV5-1
CASSPVPGQASNEQFF
>TRBV6-5
CASTSLAGGTDTQYF
>TRBV9
CASSATGAEAFF
>TRBV12-5
CASGERTAVQETQYF
>TRBV15
CATSRATGPPIYEQYF